Here is one TCR beta chain with its context. Its target is unknown. This entry is derived from a study of blood T cells in healthy people across ages. Study summary: Capturing about one barcoded beta molecule per two T cells was achieved by template switching. General study results and limits: Diversity figures based on one million T cells were deemed too low.

It was with a sample-barcoded 5' primer and a J-beta primer mix that a second PCR of roughly 6 to 12 cycles was run. A template-switch adaptor with 12 random nucleotides tagged each cDNA molecule. Each CDR3 protein is one row after TCRdb ran MiXCR on the 5' RACE reads. In the table there are under 800,000 distinct CDR3 sequences, roughly 43% of which are singletons. The CDR3 runs 15 residues. The receptor comes from a woman aged 55-69 years in good health. Sequencing was done on a sample of blood. This rearrangement joins TRBV12-3 or TRBV12-4 to TRBJ2-5; D remains unclear. The J call may not be correct, given that the DNA end is closer to TRBJ2-7. The CDR3 DNA reads TGTGCCAGCAGTTTAGCTTATGGATCCTTTAACGAGCAGTACTTC. It codes for CASSLAYGSFNEQYF.